This is a list of T cell receptor beta chains from one sample in a study of human T cells and chemical hapten exposure. TCRdb reanalysed the RACE reads using MiXCR and keeps one entry per CDR3 protein. The sample includes a few hundred thousand distinct CDR3 sequences, 4.8% of them seen just once. The material sequenced was whole blood, taken in connection with sensitization to the hapten diphenylcyclopropenone (DPC). These receptors all stem from a woman between 50 and 59 years old with alopecia areata. Some clones in this sample may be carry-over from other donors' samples. The conserved cysteine and the conserved F or W are not part of the CDR3 here.

j_gene: TRBJ1-1
v_gene: TRBV4-2
CDR3aa: ASSQDVDRTLNTEAF

j_gene: TRBJ1-1
v_gene: TRBV4-1
CDR3aa: ASSQVPVNTEAF

j_gene: TRBJ1-1
v_gene: TRBV3-1
CDR3aa: ASSPREKRAEAF

j_gene: TRBJ1-1
v_gene: TRBV10-1
CDR3aa: ASSESIQVNTEAF

j_gene: TRBJ2-7
v_gene: TRBV23-1
CDR3aa: ASRKEGGPSAQY

j_gene: TRBJ1-1
v_gene: TRBV29-1
CDR3aa: SGGLGGLNTEAF

j_gene: TRBJ1-6
v_gene: TRBV19
CDR3aa: ASSMSGARDSPLH

j_gene: TRBJ2-5
v_gene: TRBV30
CDR3aa: AWSAFGETQY

j_gene: TRBJ1-2
v_gene: TRBV12-3/TRBV12-4
CDR3aa: VSSLAGSNYGYT

j_gene: TRBJ2-3
v_gene: TRBV7-8
CDR3aa: ASSLRPTDTQY

j_gene: TRBJ1-2
v_gene: TRBV12-3/TRBV12-4
CDR3aa: ASSSSQGARGYT

j_gene: TRBJ1-2
v_gene: TRBV20-1
CDR3aa: SATGGGYGYT

j_gene: TRBJ1-4
v_gene: TRBV28
CDR3aa: ASSQPGQGNEKLF

j_gene: TRBJ2-7
v_gene: TRBV4-3
CDR3aa: ASSQDPGTYEQY

j_gene: TRBJ2-5
v_gene: TRBV7-8
CDR3aa: ASSRRDRGGETQY

j_gene: TRBJ1-1
v_gene: TRBV12-5
CDR3aa: ASGPDSSEAF

j_gene: TRBJ1-5
v_gene: TRBV5-1
CDR3aa: ASSLDFNQPQH

j_gene: TRBJ1-1
v_gene: TRBV28
CDR3aa: ASSLPPQLYVNTEAF

j_gene: TRBJ1-1
v_gene: TRBV7-9
CDR3aa: ASSPDMGGTEAF

j_gene: TRBJ2-5
v_gene: TRBV20-1
CDR3aa: SASPSGGIVETQY

j_gene: TRBJ1-1
v_gene: TRBV20-1
CDR3aa: SARPPGRVTEAF

j_gene: TRBJ2-1
v_gene: TRBV4-3
CDR3aa: ASSQDLTGGNYNEQF

j_gene: TRBJ2-5
v_gene: TRBV12-3/TRBV12-4
CDR3aa: ASTPPGGEETQY

j_gene: TRBJ2-7
v_gene: TRBV7-2
CDR3aa: ASSAGLVIYEQY

j_gene: TRBJ1-4
v_gene: TRBV6-2/TRBV6-3
CDR3aa: ASSYTGLGEKLF

j_gene: TRBJ2-1
v_gene: TRBV27
CDR3aa: ASSLSEGSSYNEQF

j_gene: TRBJ2-3
v_gene: TRBV15
CDR3aa: ATSREGGGGTDTQY

j_gene: TRBJ2-1
v_gene: TRBV13
CDR3aa: ASSLAGTHDEQF

j_gene: TRBJ2-7
v_gene: TRBV4-3
CDR3aa: ASSPQSSGSYEQY

j_gene: TRBJ2-1
v_gene: TRBV5-4
CDR3aa: ASSIEGLAHEQF

j_gene: TRBJ2-3
v_gene: TRBV20-1
CDR3aa: SAGTGRADTQY

j_gene: TRBJ1-5
v_gene: TRBV6-1
CDR3aa: ASATGTSNQPQH

j_gene: TRBJ2-2
v_gene: TRBV2
CDR3aa: ASSGRGHTGELF

j_gene: TRBJ2-7
v_gene: TRBV12-3/TRBV12-4
CDR3aa: ASSLRPSSREQY

j_gene: TRBJ2-1
v_gene: TRBV29-1
CDR3aa: SIDTVGVYNEQF

j_gene: TRBJ2-3
v_gene: TRBV6-2/TRBV6-3
CDR3aa: ASSYLRVRGYRTDTQY

j_gene: TRBJ1-1
v_gene: TRBV7-2
CDR3aa: ASSYRDRTEAF

j_gene: TRBJ1-1
v_gene: TRBV7-2
CDR3aa: ASSARQGKVEAF

j_gene: TRBJ2-4
v_gene: TRBV28
CDR3aa: ASSPRHSIAKNIQY

j_gene: TRBJ1-1
v_gene: TRBV5-1
CDR3aa: ASSPTQGGSTEAF

j_gene: TRBJ1-2
v_gene: TRBV7-2
CDR3aa: ASSLERRDGGYT

j_gene: TRBJ2-1
v_gene: TRBV24-1
CDR3aa: ATSGADRGNNEQF

j_gene: TRBJ2-3
v_gene: TRBV12-5
CDR3aa: ASGFIDTQY

j_gene: TRBJ2-5
v_gene: TRBV7-9
CDR3aa: ASSPELLQGGRETQY

j_gene: TRBJ2-6
v_gene: TRBV10-1
CDR3aa: ASSRTGANVLT